Each of the 26 T cell receptor beta chains below was sequenced from the same sample in a study of cytomegalovirus exposure and HLA in healthy donors. Vbeta (60) and Jbeta (13) primers were used in the PCR. Here immunoSEQ multiplex PCR was the method, and the copy in TCRdb shows in-frame clones only, minus some. The table shows under 200,000 clones, with approximately 78% occurring only once. The sample consisted of PBMCs. The source is a girl aged 2-10 years in good health and CMV-seropositive.

J is TRBJ1-2 and V is TRBV4-1; D might be TRBD1 (6 bases). V lost 4 bases to trimming and J lost 7 bases, with 16 bases between them. Germline loops: CDR1 MGHRA, CDR2 YSYEKL. CDR3 length: 14 amino acids. CDR3: CASSREAGVRGYTF. The CDR3 DNA is TGCGCCAGCAGCCGCGAGGCAGGGGTACGTGGCTACACCTTC.

This chain connects TRBV27 to TRBJ1-1; D remains unclear. Germline-derived CDR1 and CDR2 are MNHEY and SMNVEV (reference sequence). Trimming cost V 2 bases and J 0 bases, with 13 bases left between them. The CDR3 spans 16 residues. The CDR3 region has the DNA TGTGCCAGCAGTTTAGAGGTCAGCCTTCTGAACACTGAAGCTTTCTTT. This gives the protein CASSLEVSLLNTEAFF.

V and J are TRBV28 and TRBJ2-7, with 12 bases that match TRBD2. CDR3 length: 16 residues. V trimming: 5 bases; J trimming: 5 bases; junction bases outside the gene matches: 10. Per the germline V gene, CDR1 is MDHEN and CDR2 is SYDVKM. The CDR3 sequence: CASSPPASGRANEQYF. The CDR3 DNA reads as TGTGCCAGCAGTCCGCCGGCTAGCGGGAGGGCCAACGAGCAGTACTTC.

The gene calls are TRBV11-2 and TRBJ2-5; the match to TRBD1 covers 7 bases. This CDR3 has 13 amino acids. Germline assignment: CDR1 SGHAT and CDR2 FQNNGV. V shed 4 bases, J shed 2 bases, and the junction held 1 base outside the gene matches. DNA of the CDR3: TGTGCCAGCAGCTCGGGACAGCAAGAGACCCAGTACTTC. The encoded protein is CASSSGQQETQYF.

This clone was counted a few times. V gene TRBV5-1 combines with J gene TRBJ2-7, with a possible D match to TRBD2 (5 bases). This CDR3 region has 12 residues. V lost 3 bases and J 5 bases, leaving 9 bases between the germline ends. Germline V gene sequence: CDR1 SGHRS, CDR2 YFSETQ. CDR3 in DNA: TGCGCCAGCAGCTGGACTGGCGACGAGCAGTACTTC. Translation gives CASSWTGDEQYF.

In this sample, this clone turned up once. Different DNA sequences within this sample yield the same CDR3. The rearrangement links TRBV9 to TRBJ2-1, with 8 bases that match TRBD2. J gave up 2 bases and V 0 bases, and 1 base lay outside the gene matches. Germline CDR1 reads SGDLS; CDR2 reads YYNGEE. CDR3 length: 15 residues. The CDR3 reads CASSVGGRPYNEQFF. CDR3 in DNA: TGTGCCAGCAGCGTAGGCGGGAGGCCCTACAATGAGCAGTTCTTC.

V gene TRBV6-5 combines with J gene TRBJ2-5; a possible D gene is TRBD1 (5 bases). The DNA end is more similar to TRBJ2-7, so the J call may be wrong. The length of the CDR3 is 13 residues. Germline CDR1 is MNHEY and CDR2 is SVGAGI. The CDR3 loop reads CASSYQGSYEQYF. CDR3 DNA: TGTGCCAGCAGTTACCAGGGCTCCTACGAGCAGTACTTC.

V is TRBV18 and J is TRBJ2-2; 10 bases are shared with TRBD1. The V gene's germline CDR1 is KGHSH and CDR2 LQKENI. With V trimmed by 3 bases and J by 4 bases, 11 bases remained unmatched. The CDR3 runs 18 residues. DNA for the CDR3: TGTGCCAGCTCACCGGGACAGGGGCCTAATGTGGGCACCGGGGAGCTGTTTTTT. Its translation is CASSPGQGPNVGTGELFF.

As to this clone: This CDR3 is also generated by other DNA sequences in the sample. The chain uses TRBV5-4 and TRBJ1-2; the D gene is possibly TRBD1 (5 bases). Deletions cut 4 bases from V and 1 base from J, with 8 bases between. This CDR3 is 13 amino acids long. Germline assignment: CDR1 SGHNT and CDR2 YYREEE (reference sequence). CDR3 amino acids: CASSVDSNYGYTF. CDR3 coding DNA: TGTGCCAGCAGCGTCGACAGTAACTATGGCTACACCTTC.

V gene TRBV7-8 combines with J gene TRBJ1-3; D gene ambiguous. The germline gives CDR1 SGHVS, CDR2 FQNEAQ. The CDR3 is made up of 14 amino acids. The V gene lost 7 bases and the J gene lost 3 bases, with 13 bases spanning the gap. CDR3 region: CASTLWRFGNTIYF. CDR3 nucleotides: TGTGCCAGCACCCTGTGGAGATTTGGAAACACCATATATTTT.

The chain joins TRBV19 to TRBJ1-5; the D gene is possibly TRBD1 (6 bases). CDR1 LNHDA and CDR2 SQIVND come from the germline V gene (reference sequence). This CDR3 spans 15 amino acids. Trimming left V 2 bases short and J 7 bases short, with 15 bases between. The CDR3 loop reads CASSIYPRGWQPQHF. The DNA of the CDR3 is TGTGCCAGTAGTATATATCCCAGGGGCTGGCAGCCCCAGCATTTT.

The V gene is TRBV2, the J gene TRBJ2-5, with 13 bases matching TRBD2. The DNA end lines up better with TRBJ2-7; the J call may be wrong. This CDR3 region has 14 residues. The V gene's germline CDR1 is SNHLY and CDR2 FYNNEI. DNA for the CDR3: TGTGCCAGCACTGAGGGACTAGCGGGATTCGAGCAGTACTTC. Translating it yields CASTEGLAGFEQYF.

This sequence joins TRBV7-9 and TRBJ2-2, with no clear D. Germline CDR1 reads SEHNR; CDR2 reads FQNEAQ (reference sequence). The germline V and J ends were trimmed by 4 bases and 10 bases, with 13 bases remaining between them. This CDR3 region has 13 residues. In DNA, the CDR3 is TGTGCCAGCAGCTGTCAGGCGCATGCGGAGCTGTTTTTT. Translation gives CASSCQAHAELFF. The whole variable domain, remainder taken from reference TRBV7-9 and TRBJ2-2, is DTGVSQNPRHKITKRGQNVTFRCDPISEHNRLYWYRQTLGQGPEFLTYFQNEAQLEKSRLLSDRFSAERPKGSFSTLEIQRTEQGDSAMYLCASSCQAHAELFFGEGSRLTVL.

This sequence joins TRBV29-1 and TRBJ2-2, with 7 bases fitting TRBD2. There are 14 residues in the CDR3. Germline loops: CDR1 SQVTM, CDR2 ANQGSEA. Trimming removed 7 bases from V and 4 bases from J; junction bases left unmatched: 9. The CDR3 spells CSASGPRGTGELFF. CDR3 nucleotides: TGCAGCGCTAGCGGACCTCGGGGCACCGGGGAGCTGTTTTTT.

The V and J genes are TRBV4-1 and TRBJ2-5; 7 positions agree with TRBD2. This CDR3 region has 16 residues. Trimming took 2 bases from V and 4 from J; bases not matched to a gene: 10. CDR1 and CDR2 (germline): MGHRA, YSYEKL. In DNA form, the CDR3 reads TGCGCCAGCAGCCAATTCGGGAGGACTAGTCGAGAGACCCAGTACTTC. Translating it yields CASSQFGRTSRETQYF.

The J gene is TRBJ2-1, the V gene TRBV28; 7 bases are shared with TRBD1. Germline V gene lookup returns CDR1 MDHEN and CDR2 SYDVKM. The CDR3 runs 12 residues. V was pared by 4 bases and J by 9 bases, with 3 bases of the junction left unmatched. The CDR3 is CASSSGGSEQFF. As DNA, the CDR3 is TGTGCCAGCAGTTCAGGGGGTAGTGAGCAGTTCTTC.

J is TRBJ2-6 and V is TRBV30, with D perhaps TRBD2 (6 bases). This CDR3 comprises 15 residues. Per germline, CDR1 GTSNPN and CDR2 SVGIG (reference sequence). V was pared by 1 base and J by 2 bases, with 9 bases between. The CDR3 region is CAWSGRVTGANVLTF. CDR3 DNA: TGTGCCTGGAGTGGGAGGGTAACTGGGGCCAACGTCCTGACTTTC. The full variable domain, in which reference TRBV30 and TRBJ2-6 provide the parts outside the CDR3, is SQTIHQWPATLVQPVGSPLSLECTVEGTSNPNLYWYRQAAGRGLQLLFYSVGIGQISSEVPQNLSASRPQDRQFILSSKKLLLSDSGFYLCAWSGRVTGANVLTFGAGSRLTVL.

The chain links TRBV28 to TRBJ2-6; the D gene is possibly TRBD1 (6 bases). Trimming stripped 6 bases from V and 0 bases from J, with 12 bases between. CDR1 MDHEN and CDR2 SYDVKM come from the germline V gene. The CDR3 has 16 residues. For the CDR3, the DNA is TGTGCCAGCAGGACAGGATATAACTCTGGGGCCAACGTCCTGACTTTC. Its translation: CASRTGYNSGANVLTF.

The V and J genes are TRBV6-5 and TRBJ2-3, with TRBD2 as a possible D gene (6 bases). This CDR3 is 15 amino acids long. V lost 6 bases to trimming and J lost 4 bases, with 17 bases between them. The germline V gene has CDR1 MNHEY and CDR2 SVGAGI. The CDR3 sequence: CASSYRAGWADTQYF. The CDR3 DNA reads TGTGCCAGCAGCTACCGTGCGGGGTGGGCAGATACGCAGTATTTT.

This CDR3 is CAWSLGPNTGELFF. CDR3 nucleotides: TGTGCCTGGAGTCTCGGTCCAAACACCGGGGAGCTGTTTTTT. The chain uses TRBV30 and TRBJ2-2; no definite D call. The CDR3 totals 14 residues. Germline CDR1 is GTSNPN and CDR2 is SVGIG (reference sequence). Trimming removed 2 bases at V and 2 bases at J, with 9 bases between.

The genes are TRBV2 and TRBJ1-1, with TRBD1 identical over 7 bases. There are 12 residues in the CDR3. The V and J ends lost 4 bases and 8 bases, in that order; junction bases with no gene match: 4. Germline CDR1 and CDR2: SNHLY and FYNNEI. This CDR3 is CASSGDSPEAFF. The DNA for the CDR3 is TGTGCCAGCAGTGGGGACAGCCCCGAAGCTTTCTTT.

The chain combines TRBV9 with TRBJ2-3; a possible D gene is TRBD2 (6 bases). The ends were cut back, 0 bases at V and 4 bases at J, with 18 bases in the middle. Germline lookup yields CDR1 SGDLS and CDR2 YYNGEE. The CDR3 is 17 amino acids. The CDR3 sequence is CASSVGVWGTGADTQYF. The CDR3, as DNA: TGTGCCAGCAGCGTAGGAGTTTGGGGGACTGGAGCAGATACGCAGTATTTT.

This chain uses TRBV28 with TRBJ1-5; 7 bases match TRBD1. The germline V gene encodes CDR1 MDHEN and CDR2 SYDVKM. V was clipped by 5 bases and J by 1 base; unmatched bases: 8. The CDR3 is made up of 16 amino acids. For the CDR3, the DNA is TGTGCCAGCAGTCCGCCGGACAGGTTCAGCAATCAGCCCCAGCATTTT. It translates to CASSPPDRFSNQPQHF.

The chain joins TRBV13 to TRBJ2-3, with a weak D call TRBD2 (6 bases). The V and J ends lost 3 bases and 4 bases respectively, with 20 bases between them. This CDR3 is 17 amino acids long. Germline CDR1 and CDR2: PRHDT and FYEKMQ (reference sequence). For the CDR3, the DNA is TGTGCCAGCAGCTTGGGTGGTGGGACTCCCCCCGCAGATACGCAGTATTTT. It specifies CASSLGGGTPPADTQYF.

DNA for the CDR3: TGCGCCAGCAGCTTGGTCCCTAGCGATCAAAGCTACGAGCAGTACTTC. This gives the protein CASSLVPSDQSYEQYF. The genes are TRBV5-1 and TRBJ2-7; TRBD2 is a possible D gene (6 bases). Germline V lookup: CDR1 SGHRS, CDR2 YFSETQ. The V and J ends lost 0 bases and 3 bases respectively, with 16 bases between them. The CDR3 is 16 amino acids. Full variable domain (outside the CDR3, taken from reference TRBV5-1 and TRBJ2-7): KAGVTQTPRYLIKTRGQQVTLSCSPISGHRSVSWYQQTPGQGLQFLFEYFSETQRNKGNFPGRFSGRQFSNSRSEMNVSTLELGDSALYLCASSLVPSDQSYEQYFGPGTRLTVT.

This rearrangement joins TRBV5-1 to TRBJ2-1, with TRBD2 matching 10 bases. V lost 0 bases and J lost 7; bases outside the gene matches: 4. Germline assignment: CDR1 SGHRS and CDR2 YFSETQ. The CDR3 is 15 residues long. CDR3 sequence: CASSLAQREGNEQFF. The CDR3 DNA is TGCGCCAGCAGCTTGGCCCAGCGGGAGGGGAATGAGCAGTTCTTC.